The T cell receptor (beta chain) under discussion was sequenced for a study of T cells in tuberculosis. Overall study: Sequenced TCRs come from CD1B-GMM tetramer-binding T cells. General study results and limits: Active tuberculosis TCR-alpha repertoires lay closer to GMM-specific TCRs than IGRA-negative controls, suggesting clonal expansion.

TCRdb keeps only in-frame clones here, not all; method: immunoSEQ multiplex PCR. The table lists about 32,000 clones, roughly 94% of them singletons, with 8% in the top ten. Germline V gene data show CDR1 as MNHNY and CDR2 as SVGAGI (reference sequence). The length of the CDR3 is 15 residues. The V gene end was trimmed by 6 bases and the J gene end by 5 bases; junction bases not matched to a gene: 9. With regard to this clone: Its antigen remains unknown.

The receptor comes from a donor aged 10-35 years with latent tuberculosis or without tuberculosis infection. Material: PBMCs. V gene TRBV6-6 combines with J gene TRBJ2-7, with TRBD2 identical over 11 bases. The CDR3 region has the DNA TGTGCCAGCAGCCTACGACTAGCGGGATACCACGAGCAGTACTTC. Translation gives CASSLRLAGYHEQYF.